This TCR beta chain was recorded in a study of CD8+CD57+ T cells in acquired aplastic anemia. Study background: Across the sorted CD4+ and CD8+ cells, DNA amounts averaged roughly 3 ug.

Researchers used genomic DNA as the template to profile TCR beta VDJ and CDR3. One entry per CDR3 protein, called by TCRdb with MiXCR from the reads. Of 150,000 to 180,000 distinct CDR3 sequences in the sample, about 48% are singletons; the top ten hold approximately 12%. Trimming took 6 bases from V and 3 from J, leaving 24 bases between them. CDR3 size: 17 residues. Study-wide findings and caveats: Patients and controls were found to share twenty-nine CD8+ CDR3 sequences. Statistical testing detected no significant gap in CD8+ Simpson's diversity between patients and controls.

Sequenced patients had shown CD8+CD57+ cell expansion by flow cytometry. Prior therapy had not been administered to any patient at the time of blood sampling. Of note for this clonotype: What it binds is unknown.

The sample taken for sequencing was sorted CD4+, CD8+, or CD8+CD57+ T cells (not recorded which) from PBMCs. The clonotype was recovered from a human donor with aplastic anemia. The rearrangement joins TRBV12-3 or TRBV12-4 to TRBJ2-7; D possibly corresponds to TRBD2 (7 bases). The CDR3 nucleotides read TGTGCCAGCAGGGCATGGTGGGGGGGCCGGGACAACTACGAGCAGTACTTC. Its protein product is CASRAWWGGRDNYEQYF.